These 23 T cell receptor beta chains share one sample of origin, sequenced in a study of T-cell reconstitution after alpha-beta-depleted transplantation in children. Preparing the TCRbeta library involved the use of unique molecular identifiers. MiXCR, applied by TCRdb to the PCR reads, yields one record per CDR3 protein. The sample holds about 980,000 distinct CDR3 sequences, under 30% seen once. The specimen comprised PBMCs, mostly from graft donor cells, sampled 360 days after TCRalphabeta/CD19-depleted stem cell transplant. Receptor source: a boy younger than two who had a stem cell transplant for SCID, so the T cells may come from the graft donor.

This chain uses TRBV29-1 with TRBJ2-1, with D possibly being TRBD1 (5 bases). The germline V and J ends were trimmed by 7 bases and 7 bases, with 14 bases remaining between them. CDR1 and CDR2 from the germline V gene are SQVTM and ANQGSEA. The CDR3 is 12 amino acids. This CDR3 is CSGLQVGNEQFF. The DNA for the CDR3 is TGCAGCGGTCTACAGGTCGGGAATGAGCAGTTCTTC.

This clonotype was seen more than once but under ten times. This sequence joins TRBV7-9 and TRBJ2-5; TRBD1 might be the D (5 bases). Trimming took 2 bases from V and 1 from J, leaving 14 bases between them. This CDR3 has 16 amino acids. Germline loops: CDR1 SEHNR, CDR2 FQNEAQ (reference sequence). The DNA of the CDR3 is TGTGCCAGCAGCTTATCGGACACTAAAACCCAAGAGACCCAGTACTTC. Its translation: CASSLSDTKTQETQYF.

The chain is built from TRBV29-1 and TRBJ1-1, with 7 bases lining up with TRBD1. Trimming at V came to 6 bases and at J to 8 bases, leaving 9 bases not matched to a gene. Per the germline V gene, CDR1 is SQVTM and CDR2 is ANQGSEA. The CDR3 length is 12 residues. CDR3 in amino acids: CSVLGPDREAFF. CDR3 DNA: TGCAGCGTCTTGGGGCCGGACAGGGAAGCTTTCTTT.

This clonotype was counted a few times. The genes are TRBV7-2 and TRBJ2-3, with 7 bases that match TRBD1. Germline CDR1 SGHTA, CDR2 FQGNSA. The CDR3 extends over 17 amino acids. Trimming at V came to 6 bases and at J to 0 bases, leaving 12 bases not matched to a gene. CDR3 sequence (DNA): TGTGCCAGCAGGGATAGGGACAGTTCATTTAGCACAGATACGCAGTATTTT. This codes for CASRDRDSSFSTDTQYF.

This clonotype was counted once. The gene calls are TRBV20-1 and TRBJ2-5; 7 bases map to TRBD1. With V trimmed by 5 bases and J by 5 bases, 14 bases remained unmatched. The CDR3 consists of 15 residues. Germline loops: CDR1 DFQATT, CDR2 SNEGSKA (reference sequence). CDR3 sequence reads: CSAPDNRGRGETQYF. CDR3 DNA sequence: TGCAGTGCTCCCGATAACAGGGGCAGGGGGGAGACCCAGTACTTC.

The chain employs TRBV11-2 and TRBJ1-2, with TRBD1 matching over 7 bases. The CDR3 is 14 residues long. CDR1 is SGHAT and CDR2 is FQNNGV in the germline V gene. V lost 1 base, J lost 5 bases, and 4 bases stayed unmatched. The CDR3 here is CASSLAPGQYGYTF. CDR3 DNA: TGTGCCAGCAGCTTAGCGCCGGGACAGTATGGCTACACCTTC.

This clonotype showed up many times. The genes are TRBV10-2 and TRBJ2-7; D not resolved. Germline assignment: CDR1 WSHSY and CDR2 SAAADI. This CDR3 spans 16 amino acids. Trimming removed 4 bases at V and 1 base at J, with 17 bases between. The CDR3, as DNA: TGCGCCAGCAGTGCCCTATGGTTACACGGTTCCTACGAGCAGTACTTC. Encoded protein: CASSALWLHGSYEQYF.

This clonotype was counted a few times. CDR3 DNA: TGTGCCAGCAGCTTGGGAGCGACTAGCGCCAGCTCCTACGAGCAGTACTTC. It translates to CASSLGATSASSYEQYF. V gene TRBV7-9 combines with J gene TRBJ2-7, with 8 bases lining up with TRBD2. Germline trimming cut 3 bases from V and 0 bases from J; bases unmatched to any gene: 10. Germline values: CDR1 SEHNR, CDR2 FQNEAQ (reference sequence). This CDR3 spans 17 amino acids.

This rearrangement joins TRBV18 to TRBJ2-2, with D perhaps matching TRBD1 (5 bases). From germline, CDR1 is KGHSH and CDR2 LQKENI. This CDR3 has 15 residues. Between the trimmed V and J ends, which lost 6 bases and 3 bases, there was a span of 14 bases. The CDR3 region has the DNA TGTGCCAGCTCCGTAGGGGCCTATCACACCGGGGAGCTGTTTTTT. It is translated as CASSVGAYHTGELFF.

The chain carries TRBV20-1 and TRBJ2-7; 12 bases line up with TRBD2. Per the germline V gene, CDR1 is DFQATT and CDR2 is SNEGSKA (reference sequence). Germline trimming cut 0 bases from V and 6 bases from J; bases unmatched to any gene: 3. This CDR3 spans 14 amino acids. The DNA for the CDR3 is TGCAGTGCTAGAGAGCTAGCGGGGGGGCTCGAGCAGTACTTC. Its protein product is CSARELAGGLEQYF.

This CDR3 is CASTGANTEAFF. The CDR3 DNA sequence: TGCGCCAGCACCGGGGCAAACACTGAAGCTTTCTTT. This chain connects TRBV5-1 to TRBJ1-1; maybe TRBD1 (5 bases). V was shortened by 6 bases and J by 2 bases, with 8 bases between the two germline ends. Per germline, CDR1 SGHRS and CDR2 YFSETQ. The CDR3 is made up of 12 amino acids.

The sample holds a few counts of this clonotype. This chain connects TRBV15 to TRBJ2-3, with 9 nucleotides matching TRBD2. The CDR3 has 16 residues. Trimming cost V 1 base and J 8 bases; bases outside gene matches: 10. Germline CDR1 is LNHNV and CDR2 is YYDKDF (reference sequence). As DNA, the CDR3 is TGTGCCACCAGCAGAGGACTAGCGGACCAGGGAGGTACGCAGTATTTT. It specifies CATSRGLADQGGTQYF.

CDR3 amino acids: CASSFFAQGLSSYEQYF. Here the CDR3 DNA reads TGCGCCAGCAGCTTTTTTGCCCAGGGTCTCAGCTCCTACGAGCAGTACTTC. The chain is built from TRBV5-1 and TRBJ2-7; tentative D call: TRBD1 (5 bases). Germline V gene lookup returns CDR1 SGHRS and CDR2 YFSETQ. Deletions cut 2 bases from V and 0 bases from J, with 18 bases between. The CDR3 has 17 residues.

Only a few counts were recorded for this clonotype. The V gene is TRBV29-1, the J gene TRBJ2-1; 11 bases fit TRBD2. The length of the CDR3 is 15 residues. Germline V gives CDR1 SQVTM, CDR2 ANQGSEA. The V segment lost 2 bases and the J segment 7 bases; nucleotides outside the gene matches: 7. For the CDR3, the DNA is TGCAGCGTTGAATCGGTAGCGGGGGGGCAGAATGAGCAGTTCTTC. Translating gives CSVESVAGGQNEQFF.

This clonotype was observed at least ten times. The chain uses TRBV4-3 and TRBJ2-5; 13 bases are shared with TRBD2. Losses at the gene ends were 4 bases for V and 2 bases for J; bases not matched to a gene: 4. The CDR3 has 16 amino acids. Per germline, CDR1 LGHNA and CDR2 YSLEER. The DNA for the CDR3 is TGCGCCAGCAGCCTCGGACTAGCGGGGGAACAAGAGACCCAGTACTTC. It encodes CASSLGLAGEQETQYF.

This clonotype was recorded a few times. This rearrangement joins TRBV9 to TRBJ2-3; 9 bases are shared with TRBD2. The CDR3 is 17 amino acids. Germline CDR1 SGDLS, CDR2 YYNGEE. Germline trimming cut 2 bases from V and 3 bases from J; bases unmatched to any gene: 10. CDR3 sequence reads: CASSVLGAGGSTDTQYF. The CDR3, as DNA: TGTGCCAGCAGCGTCCTCGGAGCGGGGGGATCTACAGATACGCAGTATTTT. The full variable domain, with the rest looked up from reference TRBV9 and TRBJ2-3, is DSGVTQTPKHLITATGQRVTLRCSPRSGDLSVYWYQQSLDQGLQFLIQYYNGEERAKGNILERFSAQQFPDLHSELNLSSLELGDSALYFCASSVLGAGGSTDTQYFGPGTRLTVL.

The chain carries TRBV20-1 and TRBJ2-7, with 10 bases aligning to TRBD1. The V and J ends lost 5 bases and 4 bases, in that order; junction bases with no gene match: 5. The CDR3 contains 13 residues. CDR1 and CDR2 (germline): DFQATT, SNEGSKA (reference sequence). The CDR3 coding sequence is TGCAGTGCTGTCGACAGGGGGCAGTACGAGCAGTACTTC. It encodes CSAVDRGQYEQYF.

The rearrangement joins TRBV29-1 to TRBJ2-1; D unresolved. The germline V gene encodes CDR1 SQVTM and CDR2 ANQGSEA. The CDR3 has 13 residues. V gave up 5 bases and J gave up 3 bases, with 11 bases separating them. The CDR3 here is CSVLGKGYNEQFF. The CDR3 coding sequence is TGCAGCGTTCTGGGCAAGGGCTACAATGAGCAGTTCTTC.

This chain connects TRBV5-1 to TRBJ2-7; D call uncertain. In germline, CDR1 is SGHRS, CDR2 YFSETQ. The CDR3 totals 14 residues. V lost 2 bases and J lost 2, with 11 bases in between. CDR3 coding DNA: TGCGCCAGCAGCTTTTCTACAATCGCCTACGAGCAGTACTTC. Translating it yields CASSFSTIAYEQYF.

The chain recombines TRBV12-3 or TRBV12-4 with TRBJ1-4; 7 bases are a match to TRBD1. The CDR3 extends over 16 amino acids. V lost 2 bases to trimming and J lost 8 bases; unmatched junction nucleotides: 11. CDR3 bases: TGTGCCAGCAGTTTAAGACAGGGTATCGGAACAGAAAAACTGTTTTTT. It codes for CASSLRQGIGTEKLFF.

This clonotype was detected only once. The genes are TRBV5-5 and TRBJ2-1; 7 nucleotides agree with TRBD1. J gave up 8 bases and V 4 bases, and 9 bases lay outside the gene matches. The CDR3 runs to 14 residues. Per germline, CDR1 SGHKS and CDR2 YYEKEE (reference sequence). CDR3 region: CASSPLGGIHEQFF. CDR3 in DNA: TGTGCCAGCAGCCCCTTAGGGGGCATCCATGAGCAGTTCTTC. The full variable domain, completed using reference TRBV5-5 and TRBJ2-1, is DAGVTQSPTHLIKTRGQQVTLRCSPISGHKSVSWYQQVLGQGPQFIFQYYEKEERGRGNFPDRFSARQFPNYSSELNVNALLLGDSALYLCASSPLGGIHEQFFGPGTRLTVL.

This clonotype was seen only a few times. The chain recombines TRBV20-1 with TRBJ2-5, with TRBD2 matching 11 bases. The CDR3 runs to 12 residues. With V trimmed by 7 bases and J by 5 bases, 3 bases remained unmatched. The germline V gene encodes CDR1 DFQATT and CDR2 SNEGSKA (reference sequence). The CDR3 DNA reads TGCAGTGTCGGACTAGCGGGTGAGACCCAGTACTTC. This codes for CSVGLAGETQYF.

The V and J genes are TRBV12-3 or TRBV12-4 and TRBJ1-4; perhaps TRBD1 as D (5 bases). This CDR3 has 14 residues. Trimming pared 5 bases from V and 1 base from J, leaving 8 bases between. CDR3 amino acids: CASSRDRTNEKLFF. The CDR3 nucleotides read TGTGCCAGCAGTCGTGACAGAACTAATGAAAAACTGTTTTTT.